This TCR beta chain was captured in a study of response to subunit inactivated influenza vaccine. Note on this clonotype: Its cognate antigen is unknown.

MiXCR was run by TCRdb on the RT-PCR reads, yielding one entry per CDR3 protein. The table includes around 650,000 distinct CDR3 sequences, around 16% detected once. Study-level results: Authors suggested each seasonal flu vaccination may recruit only limited numbers of new T cells.

The sample in question was PBMCs from blood, obtained 11 to 12 days after vaccination. The sequence was obtained from a man between 50 and 59 years old who received an inactivated influenza vaccine.

The CDR3: CASSSRQLTSNYGYTF. The CDR3 bases are TGTGCCAGCAGTTCTAGACAGCTAACCTCTAACTATGGCTACACCTTC. This chain uses TRBV6-5 with TRBJ1-2, with D perhaps TRBD1 (5 bases). Looked up from germline, CDR1 is MNHEY and CDR2 is SVGAGI. V was cut by 4 bases and J by 0 bases, with 15 bases left in between. CDR3 length equals 16 residues.